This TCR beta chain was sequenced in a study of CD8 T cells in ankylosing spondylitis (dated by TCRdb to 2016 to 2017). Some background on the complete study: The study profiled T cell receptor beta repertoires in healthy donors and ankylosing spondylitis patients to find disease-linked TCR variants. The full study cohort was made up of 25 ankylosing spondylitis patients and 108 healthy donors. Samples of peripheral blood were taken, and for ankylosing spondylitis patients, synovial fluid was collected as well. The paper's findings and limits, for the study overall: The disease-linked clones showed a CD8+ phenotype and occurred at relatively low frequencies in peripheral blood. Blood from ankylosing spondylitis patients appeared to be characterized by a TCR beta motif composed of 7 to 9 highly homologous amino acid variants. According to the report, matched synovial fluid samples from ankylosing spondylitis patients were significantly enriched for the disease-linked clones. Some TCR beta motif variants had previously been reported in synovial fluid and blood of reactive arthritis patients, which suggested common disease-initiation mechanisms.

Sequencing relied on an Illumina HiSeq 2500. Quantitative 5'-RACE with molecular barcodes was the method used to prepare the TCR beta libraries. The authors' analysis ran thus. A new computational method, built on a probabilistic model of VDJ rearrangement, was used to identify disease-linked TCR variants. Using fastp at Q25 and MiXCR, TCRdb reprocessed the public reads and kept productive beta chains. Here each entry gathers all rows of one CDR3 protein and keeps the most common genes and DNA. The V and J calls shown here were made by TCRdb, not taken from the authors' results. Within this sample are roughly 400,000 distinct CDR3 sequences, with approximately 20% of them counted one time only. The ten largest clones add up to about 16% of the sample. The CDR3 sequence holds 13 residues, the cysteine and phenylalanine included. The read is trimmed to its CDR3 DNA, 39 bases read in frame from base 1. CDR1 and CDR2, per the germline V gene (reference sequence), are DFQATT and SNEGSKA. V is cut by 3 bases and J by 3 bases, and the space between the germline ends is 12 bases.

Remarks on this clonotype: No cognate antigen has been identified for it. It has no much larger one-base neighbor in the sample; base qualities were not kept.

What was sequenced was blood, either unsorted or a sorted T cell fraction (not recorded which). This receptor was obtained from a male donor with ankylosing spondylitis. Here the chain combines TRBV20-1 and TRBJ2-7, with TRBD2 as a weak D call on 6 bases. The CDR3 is CSASGWEVYEQYF. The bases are TGCAGTGCTAGTGGGTGGGAGGTCTACGAGCAGTACTTC.